Each of the 4 T cell receptor beta chains below was sequenced from the same sample in a study of brain T cells in children with intractable seizures. Time point: blood from clinic visit 5 months post-surgery; TSC patient then seizure free. The repertoire was sequenced with immunoSEQ multiplex PCR; TCRdb's copy has only in-frame clones and lacks some. This repertoire shows about 340,000 clones, about 93% found once; its top ten account for around 6%. The specimen comprised peripheral blood, sampled 4 to 6 months after surgery. These receptors came from a boy younger than two with tuberous sclerosis and intractable seizures.

The genes are TRBV19 and TRBJ2-1, with D perhaps matching TRBD1 or TRBD2 (5 bases each). The V gene lost 5 bases and the J gene lost 12 bases, with 17 bases spanning the gap. The CDR3 spans 13 residues. Germline assignment: CDR1 LNHDA and CDR2 SQIVND (reference sequence). CDR3 protein: CASSPSDWGLQFF. CDR3 bases: TGTGCCAGTAGTCCCTCGGACTGGGGCCTGCAGTTCTTC.

The chain combines TRBV7-6 with TRBJ2-5, with TRBD2 matching over 10 bases. Germline-derived CDR1 and CDR2 are SGHVS and FNYEAQ. With V trimmed by 5 bases and J by 2 bases, 11 bases remained unmatched. CDR3 length equals 17 residues. The CDR3 protein is CASSLTGTSARQETQYF. The CDR3 nucleotides read TGTGCCAGCAGCCTCACCGGGACTAGCGCAAGACAAGAGACCCAGTACTTC. Supplemented by reference TRBV7-6 and TRBJ2-5, the full variable domain reads GAGVSQSPRYKVTKRGQDVALRCDPISGHVSLYWYRQALGQGPEFLTYFNYEAQQDKSGLPNDRFSAERPEGSISTLTIQRTEQRDSAMYRCASSLTGTSARQETQYFGPGTRLLVL.

This clone was recorded once. This chain joins TRBV11-3 and TRBJ2-2; D gene uncertain. The germline V and J ends were trimmed by 5 bases and 1 base, with 11 bases remaining between them. The CDR3 loop spans 15 amino acids. Germline V gene lookup returns CDR1 SGHNT and CDR2 YENEEA. CDR3 coding DNA: TGTGCCAGCAGCCAGGACGGCCAGAACACCGGGGAGCTGTTTTTT. This encodes CASSQDGQNTGELFF.

This clone was counted a few times. The V gene is TRBV10-1, the J gene TRBJ1-3, with D tentatively TRBD1 (5 bases). Trimming cost V 8 bases and J 4 bases, with 21 bases left between them. Germline V gene sequence: CDR1 WNHNN, CDR2 SYGVQD (reference sequence). This CDR3 has 16 residues. The DNA of the CDR3 is TGCGCCAGCGGCGATAAAGCGGGGGTGAGAGGAAACACCATATATTTT. It encodes CASGDKAGVRGNTIYF.